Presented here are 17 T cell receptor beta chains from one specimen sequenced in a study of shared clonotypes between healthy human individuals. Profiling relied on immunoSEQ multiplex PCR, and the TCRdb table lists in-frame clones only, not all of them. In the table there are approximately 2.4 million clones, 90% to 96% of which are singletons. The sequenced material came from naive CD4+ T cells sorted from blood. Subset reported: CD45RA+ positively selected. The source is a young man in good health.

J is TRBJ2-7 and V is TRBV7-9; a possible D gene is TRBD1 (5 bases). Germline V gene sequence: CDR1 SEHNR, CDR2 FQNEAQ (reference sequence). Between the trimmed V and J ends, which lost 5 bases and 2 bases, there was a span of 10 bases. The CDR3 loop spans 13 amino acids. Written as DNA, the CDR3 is TGTGCCAGCAGCCCGGACACCACCTACGAGCAGTACTTC. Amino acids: CASSPDTTYEQYF.

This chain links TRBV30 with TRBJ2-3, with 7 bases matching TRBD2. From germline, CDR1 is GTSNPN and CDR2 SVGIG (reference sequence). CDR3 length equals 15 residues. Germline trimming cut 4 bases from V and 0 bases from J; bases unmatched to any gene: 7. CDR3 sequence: CAWTRLASSTDTQYF. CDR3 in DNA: TGTGCCTGGACCCGACTAGCCTCTAGCACAGATACGCAGTATTTT.

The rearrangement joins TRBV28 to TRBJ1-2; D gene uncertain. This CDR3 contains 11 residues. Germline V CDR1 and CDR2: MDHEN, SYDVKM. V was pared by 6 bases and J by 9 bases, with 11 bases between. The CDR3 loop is CASRVGKSYTF. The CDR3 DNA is TGTGCCAGCAGGGTGGGCAAAAGCTACACCTTC.

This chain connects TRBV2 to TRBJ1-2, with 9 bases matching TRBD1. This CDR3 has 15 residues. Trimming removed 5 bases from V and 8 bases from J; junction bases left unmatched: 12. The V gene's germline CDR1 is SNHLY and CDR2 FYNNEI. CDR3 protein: CASSTDGDRVGGYTF. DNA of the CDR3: TGTGCCAGCAGTACTGATGGGGACAGGGTTGGGGGCTACACCTTC.

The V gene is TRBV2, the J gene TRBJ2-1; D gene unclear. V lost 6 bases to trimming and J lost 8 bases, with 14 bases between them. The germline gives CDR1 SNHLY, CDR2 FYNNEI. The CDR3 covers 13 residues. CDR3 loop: CASSAAGSYEQFF. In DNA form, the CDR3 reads TGTGCCAGCAGCGCCGCTGGGTCCTATGAGCAGTTCTTC.

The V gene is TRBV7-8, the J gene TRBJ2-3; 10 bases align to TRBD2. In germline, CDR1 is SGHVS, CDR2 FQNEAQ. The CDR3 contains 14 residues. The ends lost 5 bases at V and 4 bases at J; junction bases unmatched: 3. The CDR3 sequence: CASSKAGGPDTQYF. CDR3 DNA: TGTGCCAGCAGCAAAGCGGGGGGGCCAGATACGCAGTATTTT.

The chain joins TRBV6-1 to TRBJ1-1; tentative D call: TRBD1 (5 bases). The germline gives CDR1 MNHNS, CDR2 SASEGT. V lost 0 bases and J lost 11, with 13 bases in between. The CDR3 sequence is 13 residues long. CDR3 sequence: CASSEALGVRAFF. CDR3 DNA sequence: TGTGCCAGCAGTGAAGCGCTGGGGGTGAGGGCTTTCTTT.

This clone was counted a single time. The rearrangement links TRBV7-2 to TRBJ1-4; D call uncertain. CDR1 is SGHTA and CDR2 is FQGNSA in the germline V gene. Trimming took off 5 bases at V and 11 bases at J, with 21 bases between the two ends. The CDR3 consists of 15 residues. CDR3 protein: CASSPPVAAGSKLFF. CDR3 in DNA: TGTGCCAGCAGCCCCCCGGTGGCAGCCGGGTCGAAACTGTTTTTT.

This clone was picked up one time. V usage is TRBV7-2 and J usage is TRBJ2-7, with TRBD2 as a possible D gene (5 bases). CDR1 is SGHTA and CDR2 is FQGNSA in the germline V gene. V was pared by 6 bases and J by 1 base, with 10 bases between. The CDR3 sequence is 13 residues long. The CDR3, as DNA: TGTGCCAGCAGTCATGCGGGTTCCTACGAGCAGTACTTC. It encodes CASSHAGSYEQYF.

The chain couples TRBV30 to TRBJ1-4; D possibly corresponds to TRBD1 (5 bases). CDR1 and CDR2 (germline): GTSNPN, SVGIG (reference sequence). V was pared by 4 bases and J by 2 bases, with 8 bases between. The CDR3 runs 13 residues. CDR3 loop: CAWTDMTNEKLFF. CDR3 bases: TGTGCCTGGACGGACATGACTAATGAAAAACTGTTTTTT.

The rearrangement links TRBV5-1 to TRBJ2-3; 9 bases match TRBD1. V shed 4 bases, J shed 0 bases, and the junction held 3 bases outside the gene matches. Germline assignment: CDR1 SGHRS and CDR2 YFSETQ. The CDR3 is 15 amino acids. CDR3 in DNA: TGCGCCAGCAGCGAGACAGGGGGGAGCACAGATACGCAGTATTTT. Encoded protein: CASSETGGSTDTQYF.

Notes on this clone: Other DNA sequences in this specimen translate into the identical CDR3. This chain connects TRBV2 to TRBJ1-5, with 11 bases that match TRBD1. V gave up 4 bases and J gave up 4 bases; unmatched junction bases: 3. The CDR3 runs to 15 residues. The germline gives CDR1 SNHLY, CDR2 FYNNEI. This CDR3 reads CASSAGTGGNQPQHF. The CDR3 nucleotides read TGTGCCAGCAGTGCAGGGACAGGGGGGAATCAGCCCCAGCATTTT.

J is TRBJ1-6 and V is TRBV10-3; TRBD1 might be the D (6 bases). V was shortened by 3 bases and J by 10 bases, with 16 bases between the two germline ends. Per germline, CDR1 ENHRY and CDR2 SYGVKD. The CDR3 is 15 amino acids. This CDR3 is CAISEQGGQHSPLHF. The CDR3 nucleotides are TGTGCCATCAGTGAACAGGGCGGTCAACACTCACCCCTCCACTTT.

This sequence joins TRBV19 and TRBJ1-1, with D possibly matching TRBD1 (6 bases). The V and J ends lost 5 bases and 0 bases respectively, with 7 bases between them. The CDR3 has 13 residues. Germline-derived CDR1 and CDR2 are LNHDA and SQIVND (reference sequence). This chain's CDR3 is CASSQGMNTEAFF. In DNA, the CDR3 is TGTGCCAGTAGTCAGGGGATGAACACTGAAGCTTTCTTT.

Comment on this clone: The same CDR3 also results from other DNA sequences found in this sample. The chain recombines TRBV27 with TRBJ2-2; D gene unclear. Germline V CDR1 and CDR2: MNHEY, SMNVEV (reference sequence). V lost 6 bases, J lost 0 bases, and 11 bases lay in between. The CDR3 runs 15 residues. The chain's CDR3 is CASRLVGTNTGELFF. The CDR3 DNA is TGTGCCAGCAGATTGGTAGGGACGAACACCGGGGAGCTGTTTTTT.

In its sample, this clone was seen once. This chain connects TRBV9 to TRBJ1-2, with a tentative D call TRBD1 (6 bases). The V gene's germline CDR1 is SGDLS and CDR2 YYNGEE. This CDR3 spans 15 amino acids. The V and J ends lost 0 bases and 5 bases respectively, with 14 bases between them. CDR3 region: CASSVATGAGYGYTF. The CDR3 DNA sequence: TGTGCCAGCAGCGTAGCTACGGGGGCCGGGTATGGCTACACCTTC.

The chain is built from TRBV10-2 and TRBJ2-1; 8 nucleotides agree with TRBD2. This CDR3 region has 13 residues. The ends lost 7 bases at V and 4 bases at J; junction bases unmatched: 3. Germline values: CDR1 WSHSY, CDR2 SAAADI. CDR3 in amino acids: CASMSSGYNEQFF. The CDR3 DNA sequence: TGCGCCAGCATGTCTAGCGGGTACAATGAGCAGTTCTTC.